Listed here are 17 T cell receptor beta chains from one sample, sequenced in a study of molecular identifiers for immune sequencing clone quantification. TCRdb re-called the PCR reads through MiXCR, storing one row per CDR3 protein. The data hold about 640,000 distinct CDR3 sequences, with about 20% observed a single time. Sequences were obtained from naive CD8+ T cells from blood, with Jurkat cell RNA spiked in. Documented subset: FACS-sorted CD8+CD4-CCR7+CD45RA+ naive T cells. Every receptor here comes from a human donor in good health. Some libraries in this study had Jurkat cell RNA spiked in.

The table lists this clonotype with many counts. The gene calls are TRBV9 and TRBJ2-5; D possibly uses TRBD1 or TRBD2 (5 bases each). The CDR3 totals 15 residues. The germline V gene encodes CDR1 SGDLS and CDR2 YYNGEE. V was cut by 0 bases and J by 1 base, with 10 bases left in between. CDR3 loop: CASSVVPGTQETQYF. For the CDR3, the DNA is TGTGCCAGCAGCGTAGTCCCAGGGACCCAAGAGACCCAGTACTTC.

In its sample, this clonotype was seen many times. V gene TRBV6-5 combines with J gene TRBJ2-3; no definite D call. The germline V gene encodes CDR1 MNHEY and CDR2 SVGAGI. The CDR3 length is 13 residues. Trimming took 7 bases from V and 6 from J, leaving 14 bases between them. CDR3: CASTFALTDTQYF. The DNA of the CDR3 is TGTGCCAGCACATTTGCCTTGACTGATACGCAGTATTTT.

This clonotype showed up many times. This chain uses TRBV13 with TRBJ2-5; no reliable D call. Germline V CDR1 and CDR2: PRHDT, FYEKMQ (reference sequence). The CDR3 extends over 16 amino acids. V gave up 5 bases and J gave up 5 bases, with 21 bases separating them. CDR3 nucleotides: TGTGCCAGCAGCGAAGGTGGTGGTCGCGAACGCGAGACCCAGTACTTC. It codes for CASSEGGGRERETQYF.

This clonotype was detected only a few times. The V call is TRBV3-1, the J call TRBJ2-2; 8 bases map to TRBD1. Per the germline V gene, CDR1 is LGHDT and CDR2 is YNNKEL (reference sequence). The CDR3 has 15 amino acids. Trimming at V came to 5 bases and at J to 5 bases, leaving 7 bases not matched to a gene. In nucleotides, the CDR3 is TGTGCCAGCAGCTGGACAGGGTCGGGGACCGGGGAGCTGTTTTTT. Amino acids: CASSWTGSGTGELFF.

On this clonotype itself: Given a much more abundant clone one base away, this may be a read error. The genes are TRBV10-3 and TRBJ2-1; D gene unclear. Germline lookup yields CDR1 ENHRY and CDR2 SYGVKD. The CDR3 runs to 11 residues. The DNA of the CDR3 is TGTGTCATCAGTAACGACAATGAGCAGTTCTTC. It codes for CVISNDNEQFF.

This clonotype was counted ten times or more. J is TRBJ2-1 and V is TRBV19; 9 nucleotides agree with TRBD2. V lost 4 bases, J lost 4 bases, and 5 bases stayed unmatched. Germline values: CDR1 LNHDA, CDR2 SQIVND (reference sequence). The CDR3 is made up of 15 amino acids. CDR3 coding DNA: TGTGCCAGTAGTAAGACTAGCGGTTATTACAATGAGCAGTTCTTC. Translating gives CASSKTSGYYNEQFF.

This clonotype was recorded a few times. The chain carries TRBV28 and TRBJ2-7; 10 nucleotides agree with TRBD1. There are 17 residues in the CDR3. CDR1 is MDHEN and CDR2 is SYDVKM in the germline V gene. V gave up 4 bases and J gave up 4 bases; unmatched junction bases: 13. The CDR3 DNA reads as TGTGCCAGCAGTTGGGACAGGGGAGAAGGAAATAGATACGAGCAGTACTTC. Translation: CASSWDRGEGNRYEQYF.

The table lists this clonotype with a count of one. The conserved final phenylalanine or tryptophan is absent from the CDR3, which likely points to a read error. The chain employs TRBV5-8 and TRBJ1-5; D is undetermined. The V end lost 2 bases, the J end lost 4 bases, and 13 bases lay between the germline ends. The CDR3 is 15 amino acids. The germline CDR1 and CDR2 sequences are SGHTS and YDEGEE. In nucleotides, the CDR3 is TGTGCCAGCAGCTTTGGCCACCTTCTTAATCAGCCCCAGCATTCT. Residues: CASSFGHLLNQPQHS.

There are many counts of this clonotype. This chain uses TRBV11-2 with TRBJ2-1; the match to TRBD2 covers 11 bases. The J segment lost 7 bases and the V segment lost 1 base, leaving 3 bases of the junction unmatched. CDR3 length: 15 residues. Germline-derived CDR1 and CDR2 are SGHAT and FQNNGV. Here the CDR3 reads CASSLVTSGKNEQFF. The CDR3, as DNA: TGTGCCAGCAGCTTAGTGACTAGCGGGAAGAATGAGCAGTTCTTC.

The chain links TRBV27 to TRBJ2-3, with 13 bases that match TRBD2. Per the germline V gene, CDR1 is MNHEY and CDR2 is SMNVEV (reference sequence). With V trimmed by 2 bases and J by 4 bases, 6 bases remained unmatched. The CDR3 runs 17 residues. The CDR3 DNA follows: TGTGCCAGCAGTTTAGGGGGGACTAGCGGGATCTCAGATACGCAGTATTTT. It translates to CASSLGGTSGISDTQYF.

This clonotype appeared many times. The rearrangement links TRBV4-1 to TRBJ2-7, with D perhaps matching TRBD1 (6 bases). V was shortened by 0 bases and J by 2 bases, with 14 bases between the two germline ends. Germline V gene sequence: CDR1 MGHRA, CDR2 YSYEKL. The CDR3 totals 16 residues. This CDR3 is CASSQDYRDIAYEQYF. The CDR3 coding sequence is TGCGCCAGCAGCCAAGACTACCGGGACATCGCCTACGAGCAGTACTTC.

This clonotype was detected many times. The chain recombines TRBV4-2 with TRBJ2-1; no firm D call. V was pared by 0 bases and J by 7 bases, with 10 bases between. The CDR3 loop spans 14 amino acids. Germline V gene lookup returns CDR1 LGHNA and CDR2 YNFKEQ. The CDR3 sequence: CASSQEERENEQFF. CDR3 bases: TGTGCCAGCAGCCAAGAGGAAAGGGAAAATGAGCAGTTCTTC.

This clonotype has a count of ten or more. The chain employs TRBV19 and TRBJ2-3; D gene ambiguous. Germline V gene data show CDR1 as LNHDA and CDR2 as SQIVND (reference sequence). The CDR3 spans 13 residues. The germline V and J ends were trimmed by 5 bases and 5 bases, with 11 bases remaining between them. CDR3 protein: CASSLMWGDTQYF. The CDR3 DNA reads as TGTGCCAGTAGTCTCATGTGGGGAGATACGCAGTATTTT.

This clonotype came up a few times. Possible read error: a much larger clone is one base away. The CDR3 spells CASGPGGGRHTQYF. DNA of the CDR3: TGTGCCAGCGGCCCCGGGGGGGGCAGACATACGCAGTATTTT. This chain joins TRBV12-3 or TRBV12-4 and TRBJ2-3, with 8 bases lining up with TRBD2. Germline trimming cut 8 bases from V and 7 bases from J; bases unmatched to any gene: 11. The CDR3 runs to 14 residues.

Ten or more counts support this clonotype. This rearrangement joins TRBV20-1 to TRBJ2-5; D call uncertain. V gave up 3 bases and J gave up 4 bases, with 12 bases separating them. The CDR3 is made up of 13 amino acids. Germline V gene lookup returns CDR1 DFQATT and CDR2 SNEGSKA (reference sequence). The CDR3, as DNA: TGCAGTGCTAGTTCGGATTTCGGAGAGACCCAGTACTTC. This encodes CSASSDFGETQYF.

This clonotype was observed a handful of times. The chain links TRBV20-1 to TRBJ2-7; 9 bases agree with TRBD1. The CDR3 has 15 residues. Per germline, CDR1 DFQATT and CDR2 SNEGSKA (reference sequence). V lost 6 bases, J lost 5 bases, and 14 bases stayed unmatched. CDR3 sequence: CSANPGTGSFHEQYF. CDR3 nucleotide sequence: TGCAGTGCCAACCCCGGGACAGGGTCATTCCACGAGCAGTACTTC.

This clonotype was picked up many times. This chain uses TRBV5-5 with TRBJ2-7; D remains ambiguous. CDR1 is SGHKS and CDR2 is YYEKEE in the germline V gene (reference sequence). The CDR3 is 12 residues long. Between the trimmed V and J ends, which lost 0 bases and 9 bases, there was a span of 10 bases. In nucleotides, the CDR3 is TGTGCCAGCAGCTTGGATGTTTCTTGGCAGTACTTC. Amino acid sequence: CASSLDVSWQYF.